Described below is a single T cell receptor (beta chain) sequence and its context. These data belong to a study of early T cells in non-severe SARS-CoV-2 infection. Germline CDR1 and CDR2: SGDLS and YYNGEE. With 2 bases removed from V and 7 bases from J, the gap between germline ends came to 16 bases. CDR3 length equals 15 residues. TCRdb re-called the 5' RACE reads with MiXCR, one entry per CDR3 protein. This sample has around 28,000 distinct CDR3 sequences, with roughly 5% found just once. This clonotype was sampled from an adult who was a healthcare worker with PCR-confirmed SARS-CoV-2 infection or an uninfected control (not recorded which). This chain links TRBV9 with TRBJ2-1, with TRBD2 as a possible D gene (6 bases). Sequenced: whole blood. Here the CDR3 reads CASSVKGLERNEQFF. The CDR3 nucleotides are TGTGCCAGCAGCGTCAAGGGACTCGAACGTAATGAGCAGTTCTTC.